The rows below give T cell receptor beta chains drawn from one sample of a study of tumor-infiltrating lymphocytes in primary liver carcinoma. TCRdb reprocessed the multiplex PCR reads via MiXCR and lists one record per CDR3 protein. This table holds fewer than 200,000 distinct CDR3 sequences, approximately 86% found once. The sequenced sample was tumor tissue from primary liver carcinoma. The receptors shown here come from a man between 35 and 55 years old with primary liver carcinoma and hepatitis B virus infection. Each CDR3 is given with its conserved first and last residue.

j_gene: TRBJ1-1; v_gene: TRBV29-1; CDR3aa: CSVSAMCGMNTEAFF
j_gene: TRBJ2-7; v_gene: TRBV11-1; CDR3aa: CVSRGKRSHEQCF
j_gene: TRBJ2-1; v_gene: TRBV4-2; CDR3aa: CASSQEKRVWGDNEQFF
j_gene: TRBJ1-5; v_gene: TRBV6-6; CDR3aa: CASSCVQGAGSNQPQHF
j_gene: TRBJ2-7; v_gene: TRBV28; CDR3aa: CVSFPFGDSYEQYF
j_gene: TRBJ2-2; v_gene: TRBV7-8; CDR3aa: CACSLLQQNTGELFF
j_gene: TRBJ2-5; v_gene: TRBV5-4; CDR3aa: CTSSAAGGQETQYF
j_gene: TRBJ2-2; v_gene: TRBV6-9; CDR3aa: CASVRVDTWELFF
j_gene: TRBJ2-5; v_gene: TRBV7-8; CDR3aa: CASSRDRGVETQYF
j_gene: TRBJ2-7; v_gene: TRBV28; CDR3aa: CTSPPPDRVFHKQYF
j_gene: TRBJ2-5; v_gene: TRBV29-1; CDR3aa: CGVLTEMEIQYF
j_gene: TRBJ2-1; v_gene: TRBV29-1; CDR3aa: CSVVGGKGANKKFF
j_gene: TRBJ1-2; v_gene: TRBV4-1; CDR3aa: CASSQDNVDPVYGYTF
j_gene: TRBJ2-1; v_gene: TRBV5-1; CDR3aa: CASSLEGGSHEQFF
j_gene: TRBJ2-3; v_gene: TRBV6-1; CDR3aa: CASSEIGGHYTDTRYF
j_gene: TRBJ1-1; v_gene: TRBV29-1; CDR3aa: CSVRAGWGMNTEAFF
j_gene: TRBJ1-1; v_gene: TRBV29-1; CDR3aa: CSVHSGVMNTEAFF
j_gene: TRBJ2-6; v_gene: TRBV5-1; CDR3aa: CASSSGRTGTNLLTF
j_gene: TRBJ1-1; v_gene: TRBV10-3; CDR3aa: CAISGSTVSTEAIF
j_gene: TRBJ2-7; v_gene: TRBV10-2; CDR3aa: CAIYTTGGTHEQYF
j_gene: TRBJ2-1; v_gene: TRBV7-9; CDR3aa: CARSLAALLSSYNEQFF
j_gene: TRBJ2-1; v_gene: TRBV4-2; CDR3aa: CASNQAGGQGNNERFF
j_gene: TRBJ2-7; v_gene: TRBV7-3; CDR3aa: CASSLTGGSSYDQYF
j_gene: TRBJ2-3; v_gene: TRBV5-1; CDR3aa: CANSLEGFTTETQYF
j_gene: TRBJ2-3; v_gene: TRBV11-2; CDR3aa: CASSRPPRLAGERTDVQYF
j_gene: TRBJ2-3; v_gene: TRBV10-3; CDR3aa: CVTGLAGADTQYF
j_gene: TRBJ1-4; v_gene: TRBV6-6; CDR3aa: CASSYSREGEELFF
j_gene: TRBJ2-7; v_gene: TRBV6-5; CDR3aa: CASSYSDLGQRSYEKYF
j_gene: TRBJ2-7; v_gene: TRBV6-1; CDR3aa: CACREGVGKQYF
j_gene: TRBJ2-3; v_gene: TRBV29-1; CDR3aa: CSLSGTRGSDTQYF
j_gene: TRBJ2-7; v_gene: TRBV4-2; CDR3aa: CASSQDRNERYF
j_gene: TRBJ2-7; v_gene: TRBV5-4; CDR3aa: CSSSLRDVPYEQYF
j_gene: TRBJ2-5; v_gene: TRBV6-5; CDR3aa: CASNYLSSGGSQETQYF
j_gene: TRBJ2-1; v_gene: TRBV6-1; CDR3aa: CGSSEASQEIGVNEQSF
j_gene: TRBJ1-2; v_gene: TRBV28; CDR3aa: CASREPSVGLGAYTF
j_gene: TRBJ1-5; v_gene: TRBV28; CDR3aa: CTSSLVGATQPQHF